Shown below are 18 T cell receptor beta chains from a single sample sequenced in a study of technical replicates of blood from a few donors. Produced via immunoSEQ multiplex PCR; TCRdb's table is partial and in-frame only. The sample lists some 98,000 clones; almost 96% were seen once. The sample taken for sequencing was T cells isolated from PBMCs. These receptors originate from a human donor in good health.

The chain is built from TRBV5-5 and TRBJ2-2; the match to TRBD2 covers 7 bases. This CDR3 region has 17 residues. V lost 4 bases and J lost 5; bases outside the gene matches: 14. Per germline, CDR1 SGHKS and CDR2 YYEKEE (reference sequence). The DNA for the CDR3 is TGTGCCAGCAGCGCAACCGGGACTACCTCTTCAACCGGGGAGCTGTTTTTT. It codes for CASSATGTTSSTGELFF.

The chain recombines TRBV7-9 with TRBJ2-1, with TRBD2 identical over 9 bases. Germline V gene data show CDR1 as SEHNR and CDR2 as FQNEAQ (reference sequence). After removal of 2 bases from V and 1 base from J, the junction contained 12 bases not matched to a gene. CDR3 length equals 19 residues. DNA of the CDR3: TGTGCCAGCAGCTTAAGTCAGCGGGGGGTCCTGGGGTCCTACAATGAGCAGTTCTTC. As protein: CASSLSQRGVLGSYNEQFF.

This sequence joins TRBV4-1 and TRBJ2-7, with D hard to call. CDR3 size: 14 residues. V was clipped by 4 bases and J by 3 bases, with 13 bases between them. Germline assignment: CDR1 MGHRA and CDR2 YSYEKL. Here the CDR3 DNA reads TGCGCCAGCAGCCCCACGGGTATGAGCTACGAGCAGTACTTC. As protein: CASSPTGMSYEQYF.

This chain joins TRBV28 and TRBJ2-1, with D uncertain. CDR3 length: 13 residues. Trimming removed 3 bases at V and 5 bases at J, with 8 bases between. The germline V gene has CDR1 MDHEN and CDR2 SYDVKM. The CDR3 loop is CASSFRPDNEQFF. CDR3 DNA sequence: TGTGCCAGCAGTTTCCGCCCGGACAATGAGCAGTTCTTC.

The chain joins TRBV5-1 to TRBJ2-1; tentatively, D is TRBD2 (6 bases). The CDR3 totals 17 residues. V was trimmed by 2 bases and J by 3 bases, leaving 18 bases between them. Germline CDR1 reads SGHRS; CDR2 reads YFSETQ. The CDR3 loop reads CASSLIGSAGGYNEQFF. CDR3 nucleotides: TGCGCCAGCAGCTTAATTGGTTCCGCCGGGGGCTACAATGAGCAGTTCTTC.

The V and J genes are TRBV7-8 and TRBJ2-7; D unclear. V lost 4 bases to trimming and J lost 3 bases, with 10 bases between them. Germline loops: CDR1 SGHVS, CDR2 FQNEAQ. The CDR3 has 13 residues. Written as DNA, the CDR3 is TGTGCCAGCAGCTCGACACGGATCTACGAGCAGTACTTC. Residues: CASSSTRIYEQYF. The full variable domain, in which reference TRBV7-8 and TRBJ2-7 provide the parts outside the CDR3, is GAGVSQSPRYKVAKRGQDVALRCDPISGHVSLFWYQQALGQGPEFLTYFQNEAQLDKSGLPSDRFFAERPEGSVSTLKIQRTQQEDSAVYLCASSSTRIYEQYFGPGTRLTVT.

The V and J genes are TRBV10-1 and TRBJ2-3; TRBD2 aligns across 8 bases. Losses at the gene ends were 0 bases for V and 3 bases for J; bases not matched to a gene: 5. The germline V gene encodes CDR1 WNHNN and CDR2 SYGVQD (reference sequence). The CDR3 sequence is 16 residues long. This CDR3 is CASSESREGRTDTQYF. The DNA for the CDR3 is TGCGCCAGCAGTGAGTCACGGGAGGGCCGAACAGATACGCAGTATTTT.

CDR3 region: CAGHGQGETQYF. As DNA, the CDR3 is TGTGCCGGACACGGACAGGGAGAGACCCAGTACTTC. The chain combines TRBV2 with TRBJ2-5; 8 bases line up with TRBD1. Trimming took 11 bases from V and 4 from J; bases not matched to a gene: 6. Germline loops: CDR1 SNHLY, CDR2 FYNNEI. The CDR3 is 12 amino acids. The full variable domain, in which reference TRBV2 and TRBJ2-5 provide the parts outside the CDR3, is EPEVTQTPSHQVTQMGQEVILRCVPISNHLYFYWYRQILGQKVEFLVSFYNNEISEKSEIFDDQFSVERPDGSNFTLKIRSTKLEDSAMYFCAGHGQGETQYFGPGTRLLVL.

The rearrangement links TRBV19 to TRBJ2-5; 8 nucleotides match TRBD1. The CDR3 runs to 14 residues. V gave up 5 bases and J gave up 5 bases; unmatched junction bases: 7. The germline V gene has CDR1 LNHDA and CDR2 SQIVND (reference sequence). This CDR3 is CASSPGQGGETQYF. The CDR3 DNA reads as TGTGCCAGTAGTCCCGGACAGGGTGGGGAGACCCAGTACTTC.

The chain couples TRBV5-1 to TRBJ1-1; weak D call: TRBD1 (6 bases). Trimming pared 0 bases from V and 4 bases from J, leaving 13 bases between. The CDR3 has 15 residues. Germline CDR1 SGHRS, CDR2 YFSETQ. The CDR3 region is CASSLVYRGITEAFF. DNA for the CDR3: TGCGCCAGCAGCTTGGTCTATAGGGGGATCACTGAAGCTTTCTTT.

The V call is TRBV7-8, the J call TRBJ1-3; 8 nucleotides line up with TRBD1. V trimming: 5 bases; J trimming: 7 bases; junction bases outside the gene matches: 13. This CDR3 comprises 16 residues. Germline lookup yields CDR1 SGHVS and CDR2 FQNEAQ. The CDR3 DNA sequence: TGTGCCAGCAGCAGTCGCCCGACAGGGGTCGGGAACACCATATATTTT. Protein sequence: CASSSRPTGVGNTIYF.

The chain recombines TRBV7-2 with TRBJ2-1; unclear D gene. The CDR3 has 13 amino acids. V was clipped by 3 bases and J by 8 bases, with 11 bases between them. The V gene's germline CDR1 is SGHTA and CDR2 FQGNSA. The CDR3 protein is CASSLAAFDEQFF. The CDR3 coding sequence is TGTGCCAGCAGCTTGGCAGCGTTCGATGAGCAGTTCTTC.

This clone was detected once. This chain connects TRBV4-2 to TRBJ1-4, with 7 bases matching TRBD1. V dropped 0 bases and J dropped 8; count of bases not matched to a gene: 15. This CDR3 spans 18 amino acids. CDR1 and CDR2 from the germline V gene are LGHNA and YNFKEQ. CDR3 amino acids: CASSQESTGEGLREKLFF. CDR3 nucleotide sequence: TGTGCCAGCAGCCAAGAATCCACAGGGGAAGGATTAAGGGAAAAACTGTTTTTT.

This clone was observed a handful of times. The chain uses TRBV5-5 and TRBJ1-3; D might be TRBD1 (6 bases). V was shortened by 3 bases and J by 6 bases, with 10 bases between the two germline ends. This CDR3 spans 13 amino acids. Germline CDR1 reads SGHKS; CDR2 reads YYEKEE (reference sequence). The DNA for the CDR3 is TGTGCCAGCAGCTCCGCGGGGGCAAACACCATATATTTT. Translated: CASSSAGANTIYF.

This clone was seen a single time. V and J are TRBV27 and TRBJ1-2, with unresolved D. Trimming shortened V by 5 bases and J by 0 bases, and 7 bases separated the two germline ends. In germline, CDR1 is MNHEY, CDR2 SMNVEV (reference sequence). CDR3 size: 13 residues. The CDR3 sequence is CASSQDPNYGYTF. The CDR3 DNA sequence: TGTGCCAGCAGTCAGGATCCTAACTATGGCTACACCTTC.

V gene TRBV6-1 combines with J gene TRBJ2-2; 10 nucleotides match TRBD2. Germline CDR1 and CDR2: MNHNS and SASEGT. After removal of 10 bases from V and 0 bases from J, the junction contained 5 bases not matched to a gene. The CDR3 is 15 amino acids. The DNA for the CDR3 is TGTGCCACGGATCTAGCGGGAGCGAACACCGGGGAGCTGTTTTTT. Its protein product is CATDLAGANTGELFF.

The CDR3 DNA sequence: TGCGCCAGCAGCTCAGAGGACTCGAGCTCCTACGAGCAGTACTTC. Residues: CASSSEDSSSYEQYF. The J gene is TRBJ2-7, the V gene TRBV5-1; a possible D gene is TRBD2 (5 bases). The CDR3 runs 15 residues. Deletions cut 3 bases from V and 0 bases from J, with 13 bases between. Per germline, CDR1 SGHRS and CDR2 YFSETQ.

This chain's CDR3 is CASSQGASGRTDTQYF. The CDR3 DNA reads as TGCGCCAGCAGCCAAGGGGCTAGCGGGAGGACAGATACGCAGTATTTT. This chain joins TRBV4-1 and TRBJ2-3, with 11 bases matching TRBD2. After removal of 1 base from V and 3 bases from J, the junction contained 3 bases not matched to a gene. This CDR3 has 16 residues. The V gene's germline CDR1 is MGHRA and CDR2 YSYEKL.